Shown below are 17 T cell receptor beta chains from a single sample sequenced in a study of Graves' ophthalmopathy and Graves' hyperthyroidism. Amplifying from RNA transcripts, the study obtained TCR beta CDR3 regions. First-round RT-PCR employed HTBI primers, with a second-round multiplex PCR after it. TCRdb reprocessed the multiplex PCR reads via MiXCR and lists one record per CDR3 protein. The top ten clones hold 35% to 55% of a sample with almost 750,000 distinct CDR3 sequences, roughly two fifths of them seen once. The sequenced material came from peripheral blood. The receptors originated from an adult man with Graves' ophthalmopathy.

A few counts support this clonotype. The J gene is TRBJ2-7, the V gene TRBV7-9; the D is unclear. Germline CDR1 and CDR2: SEHNR and FQNEAQ (reference sequence). The CDR3 sequence is 15 residues long. V was clipped by 6 bases and J by 2 bases, with 17 bases between them. CDR3 sequence: CASSYGVMWAYEQYF. CDR3 coding DNA: TGTGCCAGCAGTTATGGGGTAATGTGGGCCTACGAGCAGTACTTC.

The rearrangement uses TRBV29-1 and TRBJ1-5; 8 nucleotides align to TRBD1. Germline V gene sequence: CDR1 SQVTM, CDR2 ANQGSEA. Trimming removed 6 bases from V and 3 bases from J; junction bases left unmatched: 7. The CDR3 spans 14 residues. Written as DNA, the CDR3 is TGCAGCGTCGCAGGGACAGGAGCCAATCAGCCCCAGCATTTT. Translating gives CSVAGTGANQPQHF.

This clonotype has a count of ten or more. This sequence joins TRBV7-2 and TRBJ1-3; D uncertain. V was trimmed by 0 bases and J by 8 bases, leaving 8 bases between them. The CDR3 length is 13 residues. From germline, CDR1 is SGHTA and CDR2 FQGNSA. The CDR3 DNA is TGTGCCAGCAGCTTAGCGCTCGGGGACACCATATATTTT. This gives the protein CASSLALGDTIYF.

This sequence joins TRBV20-1 and TRBJ2-7, with 10 bases that match TRBD1. The CDR3 is 14 residues long. After removal of 4 bases from V and 4 bases from J, the junction contained 7 bases not matched to a gene. Per the germline V gene, CDR1 is DFQATT and CDR2 is SNEGSKA (reference sequence). The CDR3 nucleotides are TGCAGTGCTAACTCAGACAGGGGGCTTTACGAGCAGTACTTC. The encoded protein is CSANSDRGLYEQYF.

This clonotype turned up a few times. The DNA of the CDR3 is TGTGCCAGTAGTTTTTCGGCCGGGGAGCTGTTTTTT. Amino acid sequence: CASSFSAGELFF. The chain recombines TRBV19 with TRBJ2-2, with D unresolved. Trimming shortened V by 5 bases and J by 6 bases, and 7 bases separated the two germline ends. This CDR3 is built from 12 residues. The germline CDR1 and CDR2 sequences are LNHDA and SQIVND (reference sequence).

This chain links TRBV20-1 with TRBJ1-2; tentatively, D is TRBD1 (6 bases). V dropped 7 bases and J dropped 5 bases, with 26 bases sitting between them. The V gene's germline CDR1 is DFQATT and CDR2 SNEGSKA (reference sequence). The CDR3 has 16 residues. For the CDR3, the DNA is TGCAGTGTTGTGATCGTAGGGGGGGCGCGCGGGTATGGCTACACCTTC. Encoded protein: CSVVIVGGARGYGYTF.

The rearrangement joins TRBV25-1 to TRBJ2-5; D uncertain. Trimming left V 4 bases short and J 9 bases short, with 9 bases between. The CDR3 is 11 amino acids. The germline V gene encodes CDR1 MGHDK and CDR2 SYGVNS. CDR3: CASSAGRAQYF. CDR3 sequence (DNA): TGTGCCAGCAGTGCCGGAAGAGCCCAGTACTTC.

On this clonotype itself: A junction boundary mismatches the germline segment, possibly from a read error. The V call is TRBV7-9, the J call TRBJ1-1, with D tentatively TRBD1 (6 bases). CDR3 length: 15 amino acids. Germline values: CDR1 SEHNR, CDR2 FQNEAQ (reference sequence). CDR3 DNA: TGCGCCAGCAGCCAAGTAGGGGGGAGATCCACTGAAGCTTTCTTT. Residues: CASSQVGGRSTEAFF.

This clonotype was detected only a few times. The chain couples TRBV20-1 to TRBJ2-2; D uncertain. The V gene's germline CDR1 is DFQATT and CDR2 SNEGSKA (reference sequence). This CDR3 contains 15 residues. Trimming pared 1 base from V and 2 bases from J, leaving 11 bases between. The chain's CDR3 is CSARGGRRNTGELFF. CDR3 bases: TGCAGTGCTAGAGGAGGCAGGCGAAACACCGGGGAGCTGTTTTTT.

Here the CDR3 reads CASSLEVQPQYF. The CDR3 DNA reads TGTGCCAGCAGCTTAGAAGTCCAGCCCCAGTACTTC. The chain uses TRBV7-9 and TRBJ2-5, with unresolved D. The CDR3 length is 12 residues. Germline CDR1 SEHNR, CDR2 FQNEAQ (reference sequence). V was pared by 1 base and J by 9 bases, with 9 bases between.

The rearrangement joins TRBV20-1 to TRBJ1-1; D might be TRBD1 (6 bases). Trimming cost V 0 bases and J 5 bases, with 10 bases left between them. The germline CDR1 and CDR2 sequences are DFQATT and SNEGSKA (reference sequence). This CDR3 spans 13 amino acids. The CDR3 reads CSAREGALTEAFF. DNA of the CDR3: TGCAGTGCTAGAGAGGGGGCGCTGACTGAAGCTTTCTTT.

This clonotype appeared a single time. This rearrangement joins TRBV7-9 to TRBJ2-6, with TRBD2 identical over 7 bases. CDR3 length: 16 amino acids. Germline V gene data show CDR1 as SEHNR and CDR2 as FQNEAQ (reference sequence). V dropped 6 bases and J dropped 2; count of bases not matched to a gene: 7. CDR3 DNA sequence: TGTGCCAGCAGTATCCATGGGGGGGCTGGGGCCAACGTCCTGACTTTC. Protein: CASSIHGGAGANVLTF.

This clonotype was counted at least ten times. The chain joins TRBV16 to TRBJ1-2; D not resolved. CDR1 is KGHSY and CDR2 is FQNENV in the germline V gene. This CDR3 contains 15 residues. Trimming cost V 10 bases and J 2 bases, with 20 bases left between them. CDR3: CATTDGAPANYGYTF. The CDR3 nucleotides read TGTGCCACAACGGACGGAGCACCGGCCAACTATGGCTACACCTTC.

This clonotype was found a few times. CDR3 coding DNA: TGTGCCAGCAGCTTAGCGTCTAGCGGGAGCACCGGGGAGCTGTTTTTT. The encoded protein is CASSLASSGSTGELFF. The chain couples TRBV7-6 to TRBJ2-2, with 10 bases that match TRBD2. The CDR3 has 16 amino acids. With 0 bases clipped from V and 4 bases from J, the junction kept 2 bases outside the gene matches. Germline V gene sequence: CDR1 SGHVS, CDR2 FNYEAQ.

The chain carries TRBV2 and TRBJ2-7; TRBD2 might be the D (7 bases). Trimming cost V 2 bases and J 3 bases, with 17 bases left between them. The CDR3 covers 16 residues. Looked up from germline, CDR1 is SNHLY and CDR2 is FYNNEI. The CDR3 region has the DNA TGTGCCAGCAGTGAAAGGTTGGGGGGGCCACTCTACGAGCAGTACTTC. It encodes CASSERLGGPLYEQYF. Together with reference TRBV2 and TRBJ2-7, the CDR3 gives the full variable domain: EPEVTQTPSHQVTQMGQEVILRCVPISNHLYFYWYRQILGQKVEFLVSFYNNEISEKSEIFDDQFSVERPDGSNFTLKIRSTKLEDSAMYFCASSERLGGPLYEQYFGPGTRLTVT.

This clonotype was seen many times. This chain connects TRBV10-3 to TRBJ1-2; 7 positions match TRBD1. This CDR3 has 13 amino acids. The germline gives CDR1 ENHRY, CDR2 SYGVKD. V gave up 10 bases and J gave up 2 bases; unmatched junction bases: 7. The CDR3 DNA follows: TGTGCCAGCAGGGAGGGACAGAACTATGGCTACACCTTC. Its translation: CASREGQNYGYTF.

V is TRBV7-8 and J is TRBJ2-7, with TRBD2 as a possible D gene (7 bases). Looked up from germline, CDR1 is SGHVS and CDR2 is FQNEAQ. This CDR3 region has 15 residues. V was clipped by 5 bases and J by 2 bases, with 16 bases between them. In nucleotides, the CDR3 is TGTGCCAGCAGCCCCATTGCGGGGGCCCCCTACGAGCAGTACTTC. Translating gives CASSPIAGAPYEQYF.